This T cell receptor (beta chain) was sequenced in a study of shared clonotypes between healthy human individuals. The study's findings and limits: The authors expected sequencing depth to affect clonotype sharing among donors. Researchers sampled blood only, noting tissue repertoires likely differ. Generation probability values for non-shared clonotypes were lower than those for clonotypes shared by all four donors.

The donors were all Caucasian adults (living in Nashville, Tennessee). Using immunoSEQ multiplex PCR, the repertoire was profiled, and TCRdb retains in-frame clones only, with some absent. Of over a million clones in the sample, 75% to 80% were seen once. This clone was detected only a few times. Its antigen is currently unknown. Sequencing input: memory CD4+ T cells from PBMCs. Documented subset: CD45RA-negative fraction. This clonotype originated in a man younger than 35 in good health. Some clones in this sample may be carry-over from other donors' samples.

DNA for the CDR3: TGTGCCAGCTCACCACAGGATAACTATGGCTACACCTTC. Protein: CASSPQDNYGYTF. This rearrangement joins TRBV18 to TRBJ1-2, with no clear D. The CDR3 runs 13 residues. The germline V gene has CDR1 KGHSH and CDR2 LQKENI. Trimming cost V 1 base and J 1 base, with 4 bases left between them.